This T cell receptor beta chain stems from a study of cytotoxic CD8 clonotypes in ibrutinib-treated CLL. Looking at the study overall: There were about a dozen relapsed/refractory patients and around 15 treatment-naive patients, and around 17 were IGHV unmutated. Mean per-sample yields comprised roughly 260,000 productive templates and tens of thousands of productive rearrangements.

V shed 7 bases and J 4 bases; nucleotides not matched to a gene: 13. Germline V gives CDR1 GTSNPN, CDR2 SVGIG (reference sequence). CDR3 size: 14 residues. The source of roughly 2.1 micrograms of genomic DNA for TCR beta libraries was cryopreserved PBMCs. The protocol was immunoSEQ multiplex PCR, while the TCRdb copy is restricted to in-frame clones and leaves out a portion. Among more than 70,000 clones listed, 70% to 80% were seen once. This receptor was identified in a human donor with chronic lymphocytic leukemia. This sequence joins TRBV30 and TRBJ2-7; 7 bases line up with TRBD1. The input for sequencing was PBMCs, taken after 12 months of ibrutinib treatment. CDR3: CALGPPGQLYEQYF. CDR3 in DNA: TGTGCCTTGGGCCCCCCGGGACAGTTATACGAGCAGTACTTC.